These 32 T cell receptor beta chains originate from one sample sequenced in a study of shared clonotypes between healthy human individuals. Sequencing used immunoSEQ multiplex PCR; TCRdb keeps in-frame clones, though not all of them. The sample has around 2.5 million clones, roughly 93% seen once. Sequenced: naive CD4+ T cells from PBMCs. Subset defined: CD45RA+ positively selected. These receptors were obtained from a man in his late teens or twenties in good health. Some clones in this sample may be carry-over from other donors' samples.

The rearrangement links TRBV5-1 to TRBJ2-1; no firm D call. V gave up 1 base and J gave up 4 bases, with 6 bases separating them. Per germline, CDR1 SGHRS and CDR2 YFSETQ. The CDR3 covers 13 residues. The CDR3 loop reads CASSLTVYNEQFF. CDR3 nucleotide sequence: TGCGCCAGCAGCTTGACAGTATACAATGAGCAGTTCTTC.

V and J are TRBV14 and TRBJ2-7, with TRBD2 identical over 8 bases. CDR1 SGHDN and CDR2 FVKESK come from the germline V gene. CDR3 length equals 13 residues. Trimming took 4 bases from V and 8 from J; bases not matched to a gene: 7. The DNA of the CDR3 is TGTGCCAGCAGCCGGGCGGGAGGCTTTCAGCAGTACTTC. Its translation is CASSRAGGFQQYF.

This chain connects TRBV14 to TRBJ2-5; D possibly corresponds to TRBD2 (5 bases). V was trimmed by 1 base and J by 4 bases, leaving 13 bases between them. Germline-derived CDR1 and CDR2 are SGHDN and FVKESK. This CDR3 is built from 15 residues. CDR3 DNA: TGTGCCAGCAGCCAAGTTCGAGGGTCGAGAGAGACCCAGTACTTC. Its protein product is CASSQVRGSRETQYF. Full variable domain (remainder filled in from reference TRBV14 and TRBJ2-5): EAGVTQFPSHSVIEKGQTVTLRCDPISGHDNLYWYRRVMGKEIKFLLHFVKESKQDESGMPNNRFLAERTGGTYSTLKVQPAELEDSGVYFCASSQVRGSRETQYFGPGTRLLVL.

As for this clone: An end of the junction differs from the germline gene, which may be a read error. The CDR3 DNA reads TGCGCCAGCAGCTTGGTTATAGGGACGCTGAACTTC. Translating it yields CASSLVIGTLNF. J is TRBJ2-7 and V is TRBV5-1, with D perhaps assigned TRBD1 or TRBD2 (5 bases each). CDR3 length equals 12 residues. CDR1 is SGHRS and CDR2 is YFSETQ in the germline V gene.

The J gene is TRBJ1-1, the V gene TRBV15; D is unclear. The germline V and J ends were trimmed by 6 bases and 1 base, with 15 bases remaining between them. Germline V gene lookup returns CDR1 LNHNV and CDR2 YYDKDF (reference sequence). The length of the CDR3 is 15 residues. The CDR3 spells CATRRRTGANTEAFF. The CDR3, as DNA: TGTGCCACCAGACGGAGGACGGGAGCGAACACTGAAGCTTTCTTT.

The chain couples TRBV5-8 to TRBJ2-5, with TRBD1 matching 9 bases. The V gene's germline CDR1 is SGHTS and CDR2 YDEGEE. This CDR3 contains 16 residues. The junction had 9 bases not matched to a gene; V was cut back by 4 bases and J by 2 bases. CDR3 bases: TGTGCCAGCAGCCCGAGGGACAGGGCACTGCAAGAGACCCAGTACTTC. Its protein is CASSPRDRALQETQYF.

V gene TRBV6-1 combines with J gene TRBJ2-7; D may be TRBD1 or TRBD2 (5 bases each). Trimming left V 1 base short and J 4 bases short, with 14 bases between. CDR3 size: 15 residues. Germline CDR1 is MNHNS and CDR2 is SASEGT. CDR3 sequence reads: CASSEGGGSTYEQYF. In DNA form, the CDR3 reads TGTGCCAGCAGTGAAGGGGGCGGGTCCACGTACGAGCAGTACTTC.

The V gene is TRBV5-4, the J gene TRBJ1-1; no reliable D call. CDR1 and CDR2 from the germline V gene are SGHNT and YYREEE (reference sequence). CDR3 size: 14 residues. V dropped 0 bases and J dropped 3 bases, with 9 bases sitting between them. The CDR3 protein is CASSLVWWDTEAFF. For the CDR3, the DNA is TGTGCCAGCAGCTTGGTTTGGTGGGACACTGAAGCTTTCTTT.

This chain connects TRBV10-3 to TRBJ2-3; tentative D call: TRBD2 (5 bases). The germline V gene has CDR1 ENHRY and CDR2 SYGVKD. This CDR3 comprises 17 residues. Trimming stripped 0 bases from V and 4 bases from J, with 17 bases between. CDR3 protein: CAISESGGLSFSDTQYF. Written as DNA, the CDR3 is TGTGCCATCAGTGAGTCTGGTGGACTTAGCTTCTCAGATACGCAGTATTTT.

V is TRBV30 and J is TRBJ2-5; D not certain. V was clipped by 3 bases and J by 4 bases, with 12 bases between them. The CDR3 consists of 13 residues. Per germline, CDR1 GTSNPN and CDR2 SVGIG (reference sequence). The CDR3: CAWRSLSRETQYF. CDR3 in DNA: TGTGCCTGGAGATCCCTTTCCAGAGAGACCCAGTACTTC.

The V call is TRBV28, the J call TRBJ2-1; 10 bases are shared with TRBD2. V lost 6 bases and J lost 7; bases outside the gene matches: 12. Germline CDR1 MDHEN, CDR2 SYDVKM. This CDR3 has 16 amino acids. For the CDR3, the DNA is TGTGCCAGCAGCGTCGGGGGAGCGGGAGGGAGGAATGAGCAGTTCTTC. Protein: CASSVGGAGGRNEQFF.

Note on this clone: This CDR3 is also generated by other DNA sequences in the sample. This rearrangement joins TRBV5-1 to TRBJ2-7; no clear D gene. The length of the CDR3 is 14 residues. V lost 2 bases and J 0 bases, leaving 9 bases between the germline ends. From germline, CDR1 is SGHRS and CDR2 YFSETQ. The CDR3 reads CASSLYGSSYEQYF. Here the CDR3 DNA reads TGCGCCAGCAGCTTATACGGCAGCTCCTACGAGCAGTACTTC.

The chain joins TRBV2 to TRBJ2-3; no definite D call. The germline V and J ends were trimmed by 3 bases and 6 bases, with 10 bases remaining between them. The CDR3 extends over 13 amino acids. Germline V lookup: CDR1 SNHLY, CDR2 FYNNEI. In DNA form, the CDR3 reads TGTGCCAGCAGTGACGGACGTTCGGATACGCAGTATTTT. Encoded protein: CASSDGRSDTQYF.

The chain recombines TRBV6-1 with TRBJ2-3; 7 bases are shared with TRBD1. The CDR3 length is 14 residues. V lost 4 bases to trimming and J lost 3 bases; unmatched junction nucleotides: 4. The germline V gene has CDR1 MNHNS and CDR2 SASEGT. This CDR3 is CASSATTGTDTQYF. The CDR3 DNA reads TGTGCCAGCAGTGCCACGACAGGGACAGATACGCAGTATTTT.

The rearrangement uses TRBV4-3 and TRBJ2-7; D may be TRBD2 (5 bases). This CDR3 has 18 residues. V was pared by 1 base and J by 2 bases, with 21 bases between. Germline lookup yields CDR1 LGHNA and CDR2 YSLEER. The CDR3 here is CASSQVTRARGIPYEQYF. The CDR3 nucleotides are TGCGCCAGCAGCCAAGTAACCCGCGCAAGAGGGATTCCCTACGAGCAGTACTTC.

This clone has a single count. The V gene is TRBV10-3, the J gene TRBJ2-1; 7 nucleotides line up with TRBD2. The junction had 4 bases not matched to a gene; V was cut back by 4 bases and J by 1 base. The CDR3 length is 15 residues. CDR1 and CDR2 (germline): ENHRY, SYGVKD. DNA of the CDR3: TGTGCCATCAGTGCAAGCGGGGCATCCTACAATGAGCAGTTCTTC. This codes for CAISASGASYNEQFF.

The CDR3 DNA reads TGTGCCAGCACCAGAGCTAACTATGGCTACACCTTC. This gives the protein CASTRANYGYTF. This chain joins TRBV5-8 and TRBJ1-2; D call uncertain. The CDR3 consists of 12 residues. V was shortened by 6 bases and J by 0 bases, with 6 bases between the two germline ends. The germline V gene encodes CDR1 SGHTS and CDR2 YDEGEE.

V is TRBV6-6 and J is TRBJ1-1, with D perhaps TRBD1 (6 bases). There are 14 residues in the CDR3. Germline CDR1 is MNHNY and CDR2 is SVGAGI (reference sequence). V dropped 8 bases and J dropped 2 bases, with 15 bases sitting between them. CDR3 amino acids: CASRWEGDNTEAFF. The CDR3, as DNA: TGTGCCAGCCGTTGGGAGGGGGACAACACTGAAGCTTTCTTT.

The chain links TRBV28 to TRBJ1-3; tentative D call: TRBD1 (6 bases). The CDR3 length is 18 residues. Germline values: CDR1 MDHEN, CDR2 SYDVKM. V lost 3 bases to trimming and J lost 0 bases, with 18 bases between them. CDR3 amino acids: CASSFIIGGPLSGNTIYF. CDR3 nucleotide sequence: TGTGCCAGCAGTTTCATCATAGGGGGGCCCCTCTCTGGAAACACCATATATTTT.

V gene TRBV7-3 combines with J gene TRBJ2-5, with 11 bases aligning to TRBD2. This CDR3 region has 16 residues. The ends lost 2 bases at V and 4 bases at J; junction bases unmatched: 6. CDR1 SGHTA and CDR2 FQGTGA come from the germline V gene. The CDR3 DNA is TGTGCCAGCAGCTTAGTCGCTAGCGGGAGGAGAGAGACCCAGTACTTC. Encoded protein: CASSLVASGRRETQYF.

This chain uses TRBV27 with TRBJ2-5; TRBD1 aligns across 7 bases. CDR3 length equals 15 residues. Germline CDR1 MNHEY, CDR2 SMNVEV (reference sequence). V dropped 5 bases and J dropped 7; count of bases not matched to a gene: 13. As DNA, the CDR3 is TGTGCCAGCAGTCCCGGGACAGACCTCGAGGGGACCCAGTACTTC. It specifies CASSPGTDLEGTQYF.

The CDR3 DNA reads TGTGCCAGTAGTAGGGGTAGACCAAAAAGCAATCAGCCCCAGCATTTT. Translation: CASSRGRPKSNQPQHF. The chain links TRBV19 to TRBJ1-5; D call uncertain. The CDR3 has 16 amino acids. The V and J ends lost 4 bases and 1 base respectively, with 14 bases between them. In germline, CDR1 is LNHDA, CDR2 SQIVND (reference sequence). The full variable domain, its missing parts supplied by reference TRBV19 and TRBJ1-5, is DGGITQSPKYLFRKEGQNVTLSCEQNLNHDAMYWYRQDPGQGLRLIYYSQIVNDFQKGDIAEGYSVSREKKESFPLTVTSAQKNPTAFYLCASSRGRPKSNQPQHFGDGTRLSIL.

This chain uses TRBV4-1 with TRBJ1-3; 8 bases map to TRBD1. V trimming: 1 base; J trimming: 3 bases; junction bases outside the gene matches: 5. The CDR3 contains 16 residues. Germline V gene lookup returns CDR1 MGHRA and CDR2 YSYEKL. In DNA form, the CDR3 reads TGCGCCAGCAGCCAAGTTCAGGGGGCGGTTGGAAACACCATATATTTT. Translating it yields CASSQVQGAVGNTIYF.

This chain joins TRBV9 and TRBJ1-1; D not certain. CDR1 and CDR2 (germline): SGDLS, YYNGEE. The CDR3 runs 12 residues. The V gene lost 6 bases and the J gene lost 1 base, with 7 bases spanning the gap. Here the CDR3 reads CASTSQNTEAFF. The CDR3 DNA sequence: TGTGCCAGCACTTCACAGAACACTGAAGCTTTCTTT.

This sequence joins TRBV5-4 and TRBJ2-3; 9 nucleotides match TRBD2. The J segment lost 6 bases and the V segment lost 1 base, leaving 6 bases of the junction unmatched. This CDR3 contains 15 residues. In germline, CDR1 is SGHNT, CDR2 YYREEE (reference sequence). CDR3 in amino acids: CASSLFAGGRDTQYF. CDR3 nucleotide sequence: TGTGCCAGCAGCTTGTTTGCGGGAGGGAGGGATACGCAGTATTTT.

The V gene is TRBV19, the J gene TRBJ1-1; D possibly corresponds to TRBD1 (5 bases). Germline values: CDR1 LNHDA, CDR2 SQIVND (reference sequence). V lost 3 bases and J 0 bases, leaving 14 bases between the germline ends. CDR3 length: 16 residues. The CDR3 spells CASSMIPTELNTEAFF. The CDR3 DNA is TGTGCCAGTAGTATGATCCCGACAGAGCTGAACACTGAAGCTTTCTTT.

The V call is TRBV5-1, the J call TRBJ1-3; 7 nucleotides line up with TRBD1. The CDR3 has 14 residues. Germline lookup yields CDR1 SGHRS and CDR2 YFSETQ. V dropped 0 bases and J dropped 7; count of bases not matched to a gene: 4. The CDR3 coding sequence is TGCGCCAGCAGCTTGGGGCAGGGGGTCAACACCATATATTTT. Translating it yields CASSLGQGVNTIYF.

The J gene is TRBJ2-5, the V gene TRBV5-8; the match to TRBD1 covers 8 bases. Trimming removed 0 bases from V and 3 bases from J; junction bases left unmatched: 7. The CDR3 covers 16 residues. Germline CDR1 SGHTS, CDR2 YDEGEE. Here the CDR3 reads CASSLGRTGIEETQYF. The CDR3 DNA reads TGTGCCAGCAGCTTGGGGAGGACAGGGATAGAAGAGACCCAGTACTTC.

Notes on this clone: Other DNA sequences in this sample translate to the same CDR3. The chain combines TRBV7-9 with TRBJ1-1, with D possibly matching TRBD1 (5 bases). The CDR3 is 13 amino acids. The V gene's germline CDR1 is SEHNR and CDR2 FQNEAQ (reference sequence). V was cut by 0 bases and J by 5 bases, with 7 bases left in between. CDR3 bases: TGTGCCAGCAGCTTAGCGGAGGGGACTGAAGCTTTCTTT. Translated, it gives CASSLAEGTEAFF.

The chain is built from TRBV5-4 and TRBJ1-4; no clear D gene. This CDR3 has 16 residues. V gave up 4 bases and J gave up 3 bases, with 16 bases separating them. Per the germline V gene, CDR1 is SGHNT and CDR2 is YYREEE (reference sequence). CDR3 sequence reads: CASSVHVLAPNEKLFF. CDR3 nucleotide sequence: TGTGCCAGCAGCGTACACGTCCTTGCGCCTAATGAAAAACTGTTTTTT.

CDR3 nucleotides: TGCAGCGTCTCGACTAGCGGTTCTAGCACAGATACGCAGTATTTT. Translating it yields CSVSTSGSSTDTQYF. The chain couples TRBV29-1 to TRBJ2-3, with TRBD2 matching 9 bases. The trim removed 6 bases at V and 0 bases at J, leaving 7 bases unmatched. This CDR3 spans 15 amino acids. Germline V gene data show CDR1 as SQVTM and CDR2 as ANQGSEA.

V usage is TRBV4-1 and J usage is TRBJ2-1; 7 bases align to TRBD2. V shed 4 bases, J shed 7 bases, and the junction held 7 bases outside the gene matches. This CDR3 is built from 14 residues. Per germline, CDR1 MGHRA and CDR2 YSYEKL. CDR3 amino acids: CASSRAGEGNEQFF. The CDR3 DNA follows: TGCGCCAGCAGCCGGGCGGGAGAAGGGAATGAGCAGTTCTTC.